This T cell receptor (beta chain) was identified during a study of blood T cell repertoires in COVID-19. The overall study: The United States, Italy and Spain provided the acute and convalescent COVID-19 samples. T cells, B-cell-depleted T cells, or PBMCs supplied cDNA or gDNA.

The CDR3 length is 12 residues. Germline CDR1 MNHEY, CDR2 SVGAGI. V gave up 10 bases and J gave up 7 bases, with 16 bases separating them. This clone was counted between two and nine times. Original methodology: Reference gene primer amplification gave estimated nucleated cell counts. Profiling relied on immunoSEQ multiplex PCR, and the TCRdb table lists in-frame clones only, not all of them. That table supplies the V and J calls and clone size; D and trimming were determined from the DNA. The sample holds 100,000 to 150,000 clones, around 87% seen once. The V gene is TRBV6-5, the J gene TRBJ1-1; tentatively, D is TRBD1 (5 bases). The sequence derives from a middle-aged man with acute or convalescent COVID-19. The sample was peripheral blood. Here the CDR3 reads CATNRGVDEAFF. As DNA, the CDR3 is TGTGCCACCAATCGGGGGGTTGATGAAGCTTTCTTT.